The clone carrying this TCR beta chain was counted only a few times. Its antigen is unidentified. This record belongs to a study of OX40 agonist ivuxolimab in advanced cancers. The study, taken as a whole, reports: At doses 0.1 to 3.0 mg/kg, CD4+ and CD8+ clones expanded.

This table comes from immunoSEQ multiplex PCR, and its TCRdb copy is limited to in-frame clones, with some not included. In the table there are tens of thousands of clones, under 95% of which are singletons. Germline trimming cut 4 bases from V and 1 base from J; bases unmatched to any gene: 7. Germline V CDR1 and CDR2: SGHRS, YFSETQ. There are 18 residues in the CDR3. This clonotype was obtained from an adult with an advanced solid tumor such as melanoma, head and neck, liver or kidney cancer. The sequencing here drew on CD4+ or CD8+ T cells sorted from blood, taken in a trial of the OX40 agonist ivuxolimab. V gene TRBV5-1 combines with J gene TRBJ2-1, with TRBD2 identical over 14 bases. For the CDR3, the DNA is TGCGCCAGCAGCAGAGGACTAGCGGGAGGCCTGTCCTACAATGAGCAGTTCTTC. This codes for CASSRGLAGGLSYNEQFF.